What follows is one T cell receptor beta chain and its context. Germline loops: CDR1 SGDLS, CDR2 YYNGEE. V shed 3 bases and J shed 4 bases, with 14 bases lying between them. The CDR3 runs to 16 residues. This entry comes from a study of blood T cell repertoires in COVID-19. Whole-study context: There were acute and convalescent COVID-19 samples, and they came from the United States, Italy and Spain.

Original processing notes: From reference gene primer amplification, estimates of nucleated cell counts were derived. Some clones are missing from TCRdb's copy, which holds only in-frame ones; the method was immunoSEQ multiplex PCR. The V and J calls and the clone size are those of that table, but D and trimming were determined from the DNA. This sample has about 120,000 clones, with around 77% found just once. The specimen was peripheral blood. The receptor's source is a man in his fifties or sixties with active or convalescent COVID-19. The J gene is TRBJ2-6, the V gene TRBV9; D is perhaps TRBD1 (5 bases). CDR3 residues: CASSASAGIGANVLTF. In DNA, the CDR3 is TGTGCCAGCAGCGCTTCTGCAGGGATAGGGGCCAACGTCCTGACTTTC. Combining the CDR3 with reference TRBV9 and TRBJ2-6 gives the whole variable domain DSGVTQTPKHLITATGQRVTLRCSPRSGDLSVYWYQQSLDQGLQFLIQYYNGEERAKGNILERFSAQQFPDLHSELNLSSLELGDSALYFCASSASAGIGANVLTFGAGSRLTVL.